The clone carrying this T cell receptor beta chain was counted only a few times. Expressed TCRB transcripts were sequenced because the isolated RNA had all been reverse transcribed beforehand. Some 3.4 million reads were obtained on average from naive, central memory and regulatory T cell samples. This table comes from immunoSEQ multiplex PCR, and its TCRdb copy is limited to in-frame clones, with some not included. The sample contains 140,000 or so clones, about 10% of which appear only once. CD4+ naive, central memory, regulatory and stem cell-like memory cells were sorted via CD45RO/CCR7/CD25/CD127/CD95/CD27. These data belong to a study of beta chain features in type 1 diabetes. Across the study: There was similarity between patients and healthy donors in age, gender and cell yields. Examination spanned 90 million to 140 million sorted cells from all samples.

V was clipped by 6 bases and J by 3 bases; unmatched bases: 8. The CDR3 is 15 residues long. The germline gives CDR1 MNHEY, CDR2 SMNVEV (reference sequence). This rearrangement joins TRBV27 to TRBJ2-3; the match to TRBD2 covers 8 bases. Specimen: naive CD4+ T cells from blood. The sequence derives from a man between 18 and 35 years old in good health. For the CDR3, the DNA is TGTGCCAGCAGCACTTGGGTAGCGGGGACAGATACGCAGTATTTT. Its translation: CASSTWVAGTDTQYF.